This T cell receptor (beta chain) was observed in a study of blood T cells in healthy people across ages. The germline gives CDR1 MNHEY, CDR2 SMNVEV (reference sequence). This CDR3 contains 16 residues. Trimming removed 3 bases from V and 7 bases from J, with 21 bases in between. With a J-beta primer mix and a sample-barcoded 5' primer, a second PCR ran about 7 to 11 cycles. Using its own MiXCR run on the 5' RACE reads, TCRdb lists one record per CDR3 protein. Of some 1.4 million distinct CDR3 sequences in the sample, 40% to 50% were seen once. This clonotype was seen more than once but under ten times.

Sequenced input: blood. V gene TRBV27 combines with J gene TRBJ1-2; D is possibly TRBD1 (5 bases). This receptor was obtained from a young woman in good health. The CDR3 bases are TGTGCCAGCAGTTTTTCGAATATCCCTGGGGGTACTGGCTACACCTTC. Translating gives CASSFSNIPGGTGYTF.